The clone carrying this T cell receptor beta chain was observed many times. What it binds is not known. HTBI primers from iRepertoire and Arm-PCR of CDR3 regions yielded the TCR beta libraries. TCRdb reprocessed the multiplex PCR reads via MiXCR and lists one record per CDR3 protein. The table lists hundreds of thousands of distinct CDR3 sequences, over 15% of them singletons. V shed 4 bases and J 7 bases; nucleotides not matched to a gene: 4. The CDR3 has 12 residues. CDR1 and CDR2 (germline): DFQATT, SNEGSKA (reference sequence). The data were taken from a study of regulatory T cells in long-lasting Graves disease. As for the study in general: Prior antithyroid drug treatment in newly diagnosed Graves' patients lasted under 3 months. Study observations and caveats: Persistent Graves' patients showed less TCR diversity than newly diagnosed patients showed.

Specified time point: newly diagnosed GD, antithyroid drugs for less than 3 months. From RNA extracted from PBMCs, the TCR library was made. The sequences come from peripheral blood mononuclear cells (PBMCs), collected at new diagnosis, from a patient treated with antithyroid drugs. The chain links TRBV20-1 to TRBJ1-3; 7 nucleotides match TRBD1. This clonotype was sampled from a female donor with Graves disease. In DNA, the CDR3 is TGCAGTGCTACTCCAGGGGGTAACACCATATATTTT. This codes for CSATPGGNTIYF.